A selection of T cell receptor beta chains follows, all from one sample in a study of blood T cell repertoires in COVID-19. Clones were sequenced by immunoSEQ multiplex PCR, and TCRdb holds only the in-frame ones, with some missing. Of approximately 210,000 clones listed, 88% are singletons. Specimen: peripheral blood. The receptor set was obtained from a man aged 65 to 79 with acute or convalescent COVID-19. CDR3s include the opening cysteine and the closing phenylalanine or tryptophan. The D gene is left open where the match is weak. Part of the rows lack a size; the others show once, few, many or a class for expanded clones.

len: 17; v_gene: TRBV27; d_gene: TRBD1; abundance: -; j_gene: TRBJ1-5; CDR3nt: TGTGCCAGCAGCACAATGGGGGGGGACAGGCACAATCAGCCCCAGCATTTT; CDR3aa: CASSTMGGDRHNQPQHF
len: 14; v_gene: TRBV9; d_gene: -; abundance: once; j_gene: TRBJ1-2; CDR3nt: TGTGCCAGCAGCAGGGAGACAGGACGCTATGGCTACACCTTC; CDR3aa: CASSRETGRYGYTF
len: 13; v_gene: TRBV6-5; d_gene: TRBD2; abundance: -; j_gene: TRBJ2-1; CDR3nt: TGTGCCAGCACTAGCGGGATGACCAATGAGCAGTTCTTC; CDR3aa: CASTSGMTNEQFF
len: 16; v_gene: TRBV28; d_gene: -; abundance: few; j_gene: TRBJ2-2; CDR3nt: TGTGCCAGCACCCTTTTGGGGGGTGCGGGTACCGGGGAGCTGTTTTTT; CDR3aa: CASTLLGGAGTGELFF
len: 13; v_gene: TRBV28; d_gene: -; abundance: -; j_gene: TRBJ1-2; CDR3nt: TGTGCCAGCAGGGAGCCTGCTTCTCTAGGCTACACCTTC; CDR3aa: CASREPASLGYTF
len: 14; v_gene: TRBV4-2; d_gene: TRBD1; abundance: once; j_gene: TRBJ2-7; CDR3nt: TGTGCCAGCAATCCGGGACAGGGGGATCGCGAGCAGTACTTC; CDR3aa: CASNPGQGDREQYF
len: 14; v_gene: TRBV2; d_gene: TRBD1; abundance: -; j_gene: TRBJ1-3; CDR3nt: TGTGCCAGCAGCACCGCGACAGGGAGAAACACCATATATTTT; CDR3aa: CASSTATGRNTIYF
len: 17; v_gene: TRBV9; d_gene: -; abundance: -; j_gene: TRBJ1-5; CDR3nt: TGTGCCAGCAGCGCCTCCGGGGGGCCGTATAGCAATCAGCCCCAGCATTTT; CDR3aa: CASSASGGPYSNQPQHF
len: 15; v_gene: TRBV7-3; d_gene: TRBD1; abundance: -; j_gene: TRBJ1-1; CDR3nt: TGTGCCAGCAGCTTAAGAGGGGGCACGAACACTGAAGCTTTCTTT; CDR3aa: CASSLRGGTNTEAFF
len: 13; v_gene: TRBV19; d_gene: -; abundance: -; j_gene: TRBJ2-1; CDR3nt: TGTGCCAGTAGTAGAACACTAGACTATGAGCAGTTCTTC; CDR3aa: CASSRTLDYEQFF
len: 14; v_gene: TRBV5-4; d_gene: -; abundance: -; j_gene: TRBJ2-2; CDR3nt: TGTGCCAGCAGCCGGGACTTAAACACCGGGGAGCTGTTTTTT; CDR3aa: CASSRDLNTGELFF
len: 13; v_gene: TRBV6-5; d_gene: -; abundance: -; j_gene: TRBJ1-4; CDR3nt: TGTGCCAGCACCCCCAACCCGGGGGAAAAACTGTTTTTT; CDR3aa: CASTPNPGEKLFF
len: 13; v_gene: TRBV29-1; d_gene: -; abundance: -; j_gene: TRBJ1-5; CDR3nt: TGCAGCGTTAGGGCAGGGATCAATCAGCCCCAGCATTTT; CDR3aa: CSVRAGINQPQHF
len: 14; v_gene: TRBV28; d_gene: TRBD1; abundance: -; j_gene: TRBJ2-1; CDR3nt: TGTGCCACCTCCGGACAGGGGGCTCGGAATGAGCAGTTCTTC; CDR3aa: CATSGQGARNEQFF
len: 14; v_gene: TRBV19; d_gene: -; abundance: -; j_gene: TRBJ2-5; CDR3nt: TGTGCCAGTAGTATACAGGGGTACCAAGAGACCCAGTACTTC; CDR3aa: CASSIQGYQETQYF
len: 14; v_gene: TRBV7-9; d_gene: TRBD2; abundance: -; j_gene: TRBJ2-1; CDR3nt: TGTGCCAGCAGCTTAGGCGGGAGTTTCAATGAGCAGTTCTTC; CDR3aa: CASSLGGSFNEQFF
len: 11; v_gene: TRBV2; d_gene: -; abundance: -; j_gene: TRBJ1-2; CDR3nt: TGTGCCAGCAGCCCAAATTATGGCTACACCTTC; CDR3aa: CASSPNYGYTF
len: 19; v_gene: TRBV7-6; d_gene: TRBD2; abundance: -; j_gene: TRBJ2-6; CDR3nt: TGTGCCAGCAGCCCTGAAATGGCTAGCGGGAACTCTGGGGCCAACGTCCTGACTTTC; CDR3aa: CASSPEMASGNSGANVLTF
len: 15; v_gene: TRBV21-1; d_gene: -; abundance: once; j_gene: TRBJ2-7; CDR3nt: TGTGCCAGCAGCAAGGCGGAGATACGCGCCTACGAGCAGTACTTC; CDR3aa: CASSKAEIRAYEQYF
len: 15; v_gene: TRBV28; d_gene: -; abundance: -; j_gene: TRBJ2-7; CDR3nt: TGTGCCATCTCCGGGGTCCCGGACGAACCCTACGAGCAGTACTTC; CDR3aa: CAISGVPDEPYEQYF
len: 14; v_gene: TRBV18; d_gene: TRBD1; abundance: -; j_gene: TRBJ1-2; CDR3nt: TGTGCCAGCTCACTTCTGGACAGGGGCGATGGCTACACCTTC; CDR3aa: CASSLLDRGDGYTF
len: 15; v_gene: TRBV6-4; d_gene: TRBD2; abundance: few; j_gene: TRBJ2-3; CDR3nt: TGTGCCAGCAGTGAGATAGCGGGAGGCACAGATACGCAGTATTTT; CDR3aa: CASSEIAGGTDTQYF
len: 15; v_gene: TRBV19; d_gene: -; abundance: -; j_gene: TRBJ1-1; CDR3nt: TGTGCCAGTAGTATAGATGGCAGGTCGAACACTGAAGCTTTCTTT; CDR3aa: CASSIDGRSNTEAFF
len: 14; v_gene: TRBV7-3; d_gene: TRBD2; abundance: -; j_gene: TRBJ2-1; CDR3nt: TGTGCCAGCAGCCCATCTAGCGGGAGAAATGAGCAGTTCTTC; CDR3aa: CASSPSSGRNEQFF
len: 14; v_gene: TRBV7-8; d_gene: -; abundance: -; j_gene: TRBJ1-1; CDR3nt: TGTGCCAGCAGCTTAGACGGAGGGAACACTGAAGCTTTCTTT; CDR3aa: CASSLDGGNTEAFF
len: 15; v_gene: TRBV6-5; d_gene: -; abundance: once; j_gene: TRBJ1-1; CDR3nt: TGTGCCAGCAAAACGTCTACAGGAGGGAGCACTGAAGCTTTCTTT; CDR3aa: CASKTSTGGSTEAFF
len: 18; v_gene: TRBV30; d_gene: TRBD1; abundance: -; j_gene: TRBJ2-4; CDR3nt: TGTGCCTGGACCCCGGGACAGGCACAACTAAGAGCCAAAAACATTCAGTACTTC; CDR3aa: CAWTPGQAQLRAKNIQYF
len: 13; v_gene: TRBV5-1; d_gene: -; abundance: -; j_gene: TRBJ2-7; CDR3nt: TGCGCCAGCAGCTTCCAGGGGAGCCACGAGCAGTACTTC; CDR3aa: CASSFQGSHEQYF
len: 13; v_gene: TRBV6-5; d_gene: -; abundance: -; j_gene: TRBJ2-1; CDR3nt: TGTGCCAGCAGCCGGGGACTCTACAATGAGCAGTTCTTC; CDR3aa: CASSRGLYNEQFF
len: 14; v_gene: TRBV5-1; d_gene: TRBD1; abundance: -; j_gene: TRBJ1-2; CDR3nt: TGCGCCAGCAGCCCCGGACAGGAGATTAATGGCTACACCTTC; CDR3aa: CASSPGQEINGYTF
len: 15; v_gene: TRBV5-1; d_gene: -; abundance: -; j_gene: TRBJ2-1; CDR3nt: TGCGCCAGCAGCTTGTACGGGAGTTTTAGAGATGAGCAGTTCTTC; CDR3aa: CASSLYGSFRDEQFF
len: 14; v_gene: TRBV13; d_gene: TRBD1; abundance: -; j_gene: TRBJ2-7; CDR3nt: TGTGCCAGCAGCTTAGGCAGGGGGCTCCGCGAGCAGTACTTC; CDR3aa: CASSLGRGLREQYF
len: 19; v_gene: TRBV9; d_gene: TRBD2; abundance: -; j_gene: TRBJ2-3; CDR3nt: TGTGCCAGCAGCGTAGGAGAGCGGGAGGGCCGGGGAGGCACAGATACGCAGTATTTT; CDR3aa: CASSVGEREGRGGTDTQYF
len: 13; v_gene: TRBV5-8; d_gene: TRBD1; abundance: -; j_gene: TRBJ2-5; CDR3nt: TGTGCCAGCCGGACAGGGAACGGGCAGACCCAGTACTTC; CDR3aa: CASRTGNGQTQYF
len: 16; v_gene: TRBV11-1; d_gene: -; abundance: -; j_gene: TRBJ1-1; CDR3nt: TGTGCCAGCAGCATTAGCGGGTCGGTGATGAACACTGAAGCTTTCTTT; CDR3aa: CASSISGSVMNTEAFF
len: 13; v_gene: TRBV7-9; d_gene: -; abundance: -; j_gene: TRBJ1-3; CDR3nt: TGTGCCAGCAGCCCAGGTCCCGGAAACACCATATATTTT; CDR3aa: CASSPGPGNTIYF
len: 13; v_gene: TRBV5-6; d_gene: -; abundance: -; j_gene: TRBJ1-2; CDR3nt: TGTGCCAGCAGCCCCCAGGGATGGGTCGCCTACACCTTC; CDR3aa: CASSPQGWVAYTF
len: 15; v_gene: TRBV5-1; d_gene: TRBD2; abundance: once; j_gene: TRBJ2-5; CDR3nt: TGCGCCAGCAGCTCAGGACTAGGGACTCAAGAGACCCAGTACTTC; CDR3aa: CASSSGLGTQETQYF
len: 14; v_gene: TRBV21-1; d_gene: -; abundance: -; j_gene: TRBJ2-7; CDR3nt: TGTGCCAGCGGAGAGACAGGAGAAACCTACGAGCAGTACTTC; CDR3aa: CASGETGETYEQYF
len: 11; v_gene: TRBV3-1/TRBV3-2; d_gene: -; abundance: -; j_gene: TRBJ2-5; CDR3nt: TGTGCCAGCAGCCGCTCCGGTGACCAGTACTTC; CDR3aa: CASSRSGDQYF
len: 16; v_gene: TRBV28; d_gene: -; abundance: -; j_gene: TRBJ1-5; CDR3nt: TGTGCCAGCAGTTTTGTACAGGGAGCGGGCAATCAGCCCCAGCATTTT; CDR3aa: CASSFVQGAGNQPQHF
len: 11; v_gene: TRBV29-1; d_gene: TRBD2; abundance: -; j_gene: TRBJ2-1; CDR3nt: TGCAGCGACGTTCGGGGGGTCGAGCAGTTCTTC; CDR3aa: CSDVRGVEQFF
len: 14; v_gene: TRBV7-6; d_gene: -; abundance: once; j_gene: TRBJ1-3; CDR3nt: TGTGCCAGCAGCGAACAGGGTTATGGAAACACCATATATTTT; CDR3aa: CASSEQGYGNTIYF
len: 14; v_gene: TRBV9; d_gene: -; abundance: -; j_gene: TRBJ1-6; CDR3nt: TGTGCCAGCAGCCCGACACCATATAATTCACCCCTCCACTTT; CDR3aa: CASSPTPYNSPLHF
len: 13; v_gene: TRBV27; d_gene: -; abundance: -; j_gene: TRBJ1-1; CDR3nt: TGTGCCAGCCACCGATCGGGGGGTACTGAAGCTTTCTTT; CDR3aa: CASHRSGGTEAFF
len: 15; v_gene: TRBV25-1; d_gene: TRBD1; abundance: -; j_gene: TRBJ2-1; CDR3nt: TGTGCCAGCAGTCCCCGGGACAGAGGCTACAATGAGCAGTTCTTC; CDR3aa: CASSPRDRGYNEQFF
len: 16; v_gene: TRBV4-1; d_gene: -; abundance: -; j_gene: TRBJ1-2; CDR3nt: TGCGCCAGCAGCCAAGAAGTCTCCGGAGCTAACTATGGCTACACCTTC; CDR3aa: CASSQEVSGANYGYTF
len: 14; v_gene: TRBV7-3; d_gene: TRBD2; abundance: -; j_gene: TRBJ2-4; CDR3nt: TGTGCCAGCAGCTTGGCGGGAGACGGAAACATTCAGTACTTC; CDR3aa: CASSLAGDGNIQYF
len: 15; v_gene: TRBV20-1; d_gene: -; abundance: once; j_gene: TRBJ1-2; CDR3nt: TGCAGTGCTAGTGCCCCCAGGGGAGAATCTTATGGCTACACCTTC; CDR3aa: CSASAPRGESYGYTF
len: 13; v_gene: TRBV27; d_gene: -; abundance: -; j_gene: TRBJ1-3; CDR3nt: TGTGCCAGCAGGGGCTCTTCTGGAAACACCATATATTTT; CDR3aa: CASRGSSGNTIYF
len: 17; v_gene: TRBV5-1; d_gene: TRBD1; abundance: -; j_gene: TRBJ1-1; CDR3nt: TGCGCCAGCAGCTTGGCATTGACAGGGGGTGCGAACACTGAAGCTTTCTTT; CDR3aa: CASSLALTGGANTEAFF
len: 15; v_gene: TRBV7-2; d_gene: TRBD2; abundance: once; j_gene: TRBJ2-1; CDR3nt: TGTGCCAGCAGCTTAGCCTCAGGGACTAGCAATGAGCAGTTCTTC; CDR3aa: CASSLASGTSNEQFF
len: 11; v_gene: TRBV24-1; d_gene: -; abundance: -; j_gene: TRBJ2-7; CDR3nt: TGTGCCACCACAGAAAGCTACGAGCAGTACTTC; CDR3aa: CATTESYEQYF